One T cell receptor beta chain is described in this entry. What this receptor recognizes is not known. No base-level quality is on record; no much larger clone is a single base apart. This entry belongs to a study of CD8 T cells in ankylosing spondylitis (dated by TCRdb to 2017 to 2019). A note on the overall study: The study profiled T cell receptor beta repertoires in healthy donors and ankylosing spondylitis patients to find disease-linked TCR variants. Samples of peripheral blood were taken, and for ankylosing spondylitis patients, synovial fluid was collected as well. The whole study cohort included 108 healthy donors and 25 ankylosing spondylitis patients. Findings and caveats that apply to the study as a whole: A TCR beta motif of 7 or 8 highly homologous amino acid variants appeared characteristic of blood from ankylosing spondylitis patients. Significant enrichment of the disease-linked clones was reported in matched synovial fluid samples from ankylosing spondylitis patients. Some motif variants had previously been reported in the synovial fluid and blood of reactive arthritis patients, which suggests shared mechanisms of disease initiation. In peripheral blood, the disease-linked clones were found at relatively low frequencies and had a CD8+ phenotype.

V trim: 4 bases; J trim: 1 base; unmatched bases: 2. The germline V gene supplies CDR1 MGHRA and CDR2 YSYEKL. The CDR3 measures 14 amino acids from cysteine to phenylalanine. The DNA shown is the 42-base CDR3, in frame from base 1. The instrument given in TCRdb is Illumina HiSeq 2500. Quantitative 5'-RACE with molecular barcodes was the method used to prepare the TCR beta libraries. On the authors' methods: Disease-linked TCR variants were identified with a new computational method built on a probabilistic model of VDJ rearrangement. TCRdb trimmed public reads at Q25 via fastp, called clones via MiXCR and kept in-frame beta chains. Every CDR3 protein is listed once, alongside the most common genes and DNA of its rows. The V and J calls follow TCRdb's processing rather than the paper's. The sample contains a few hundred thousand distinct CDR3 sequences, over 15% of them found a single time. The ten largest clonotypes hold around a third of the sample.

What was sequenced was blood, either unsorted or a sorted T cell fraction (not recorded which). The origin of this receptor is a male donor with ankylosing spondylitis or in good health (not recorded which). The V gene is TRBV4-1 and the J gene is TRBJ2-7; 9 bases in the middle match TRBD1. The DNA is TGCGCCAGCAGCCGGGGACAGGGTTCCTACGAGCAGTACTTC. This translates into CASSRGQGSYEQYF.